This passage covers 9 T cell receptor beta chains from one sample sequenced in a study of blood T cell repertoires in COVID-19 (TCRdb year 2020). The library came from the immunoSEQ multiplex PCR assay. Held by TCRdb, this immuneACCESS table contains in-frame sequences only and omits some clones. Under half of the omission traces to an unresolved V gene where checked; the cause of the rest is unknown. The sample table records around 140,000 clones; roughly 83% of these occur just once. The ten largest account for about 1.5% of the sample. The material sequenced was peripheral blood. The receptors originated from a man aged 60 to 75 with acute or convalescent COVID-19.

The CDR3 sequence is CASSQFSGVTEAFF. The CDR3 DNA reads as TGTGCCAGCAGCCAATTTTCGGGAGTCACTGAAGCTTTCTTT. The chain recombines TRBV3-1 (or the pseudogene TRBV3-2) with TRBJ1-1; D is uncertain. This CDR3 region has 14 residues. Looked up from germline, CDR1 is LGHDT and CDR2 is YNNKEL (reference sequence). V lost 2 bases, J lost 4 bases, and 11 bases lay in between.

The CDR3 spells CASRPLGAGELFF. The CDR3 DNA follows: TGCGCCAGCAGACCCCTAGGCGCCGGGGAGCTGTTTTTT. The chain joins TRBV4-1 to TRBJ2-2; D is unclear. The germline V gene has CDR1 MGHRA and CDR2 YSYEKL. Trimming left V 6 bases short and J 6 bases short, with 11 bases between. The CDR3 has 13 amino acids.

This chain's CDR3 is CASSKQGTGRSFYNSPLHF. The CDR3 DNA reads TGTGCCAGCAGCAAACAAGGGACAGGGCGATCCTTCTATAATTCACCCCTCCACTTT. The genes are TRBV21-1 and TRBJ1-6; TRBD1, the table's D call, lacks a check against the DNA. TRBV21-1 is a listed pseudogene. This CDR3 comprises 19 residues.

V usage is TRBV28 and J usage is TRBJ1-2; 7 nucleotides align to TRBD1. Unmatched junction bases numbered 3, after V lost 4 bases and J lost 4 bases. The CDR3 has 13 amino acids. Germline V lookup: CDR1 MDHEN, CDR2 SYDVKM. The CDR3 here is CASSSGQPYGYTF. The CDR3 DNA reads as TGTGCCAGCAGTTCGGGACAGCCCTATGGCTACACCTTC.

The table lists this clone with a few counts. CDR3 sequence: CASSIGLAMDTQYF. The CDR3 nucleotides read TGTGCCAGTAGTATAGGGCTAGCGATGGATACGCAGTATTTT. The rearrangement links TRBV19 to TRBJ2-3; possible D gene TRBD2, 6 bases. The CDR3 is 14 amino acids. Trimming removed 1 base at V and 6 bases at J, with 11 bases between. Germline V gene lookup returns CDR1 LNHDA and CDR2 SQIVND (reference sequence).

The chain uses TRBV18 and TRBJ2-7; D is possibly TRBD2 (5 bases). The CDR3 totals 12 residues. The germline V and J ends were trimmed by 4 bases and 7 bases, with 11 bases remaining between them. The V gene's germline CDR1 is KGHSH and CDR2 LQKENI. The CDR3 nucleotides are TGTGCCAGCTCACGGGAGCCCATAGAGCAGTACTTC. This codes for CASSREPIEQYF.

The chain combines TRBV7-9 with TRBJ2-5; TRBD1 agrees at 8 bases. This CDR3 has 14 amino acids. CDR1 is SEHNR and CDR2 is FQNEAQ in the germline V gene (reference sequence). V dropped 5 bases and J dropped 2; count of bases not matched to a gene: 4. The CDR3 loop reads CASSAGTGQETQYF. CDR3 DNA: TGTGCCAGCAGCGCCGGGACAGGACAAGAGACCCAGTACTTC.

The rearrangement uses TRBV9 and TRBJ1-5; no reliable D call. Trimming left V 4 bases short and J 2 bases short, with 19 bases between. The length of the CDR3 is 17 residues. The germline CDR1 and CDR2 sequences are SGDLS and YYNGEE. Here the CDR3 reads CASSSNEAPWGNQPQHF. CDR3 coding DNA: TGTGCCAGCAGCTCTAATGAGGCACCGTGGGGCAATCAGCCCCAGCATTTT.

CDR3 region: CASSIGQASTDTQYF. The CDR3 bases are TGTGCCAGTAGTATAGGACAGGCCTCCACAGATACGCAGTATTTT. This sequence joins TRBV19 and TRBJ2-3, with D perhaps TRBD1 (6 bases). The V gene lost 1 base and the J gene lost 2 bases, with 10 bases spanning the gap. This CDR3 is 15 amino acids long. Germline assignment: CDR1 LNHDA and CDR2 SQIVND (reference sequence). The variable domain in full, with the rest retrieved from reference TRBV19 and TRBJ2-3, is DGGITQSPKYLFRKEGQNVTLSCEQNLNHDAMYWYRQDPGQGLRLIYYSQIVNDFQKGDIAEGYSVSREKKESFPLTVTSAQKNPTAFYLCASSIGQASTDTQYFGPGTRLTVL.